Listed below are T cell receptor beta chains from one sample, sequenced in a study of CD8 T cells in Susac syndrome. TCRdb called the immunoSEQ multiplex PCR reads again in MiXCR, with one record for every CDR3 protein. This repertoire shows about 400,000 distinct CDR3 sequences, 75% to 90% found once; its top ten account for about 0.12%. The sequencing input was CD8+ T cells from PBMCs. The receptors here all came from a human donor with multiple sclerosis. Both conserved end residues are part of each CDR3. Each record gives: J gene, V gene, clone size, D gene, CDR3 DNA, CDR3 protein. D genes are given only for firm matches. The size of a clone is reported for some rows only, either as once, few or many, or as a class for expanded clones.

>TRBJ2-3|TRBV5-8|.|TRBD1
TGTGCCAGCAGCTTGGACTCAACAGGGGGCAACACAGATACGCAGTATTTT
CASSLDSTGGNTDTQYF
>TRBJ2-3|TRBV19|.|.
TGTGCCAGTAGTCCTCGGATCCTCTGGGATACGCAGTATTTT
CASSPRILWDTQYF
>TRBJ1-1|TRBV27|.|TRBD1
TGTGCCAGCAGTGCACGGGACAGGGGTACTGAAGCTTTCTTT
CASSARDRGTEAFF
>TRBJ2-5|TRBV4-1|.|.
TGCGCCAGCAGCCAGGACCCCAAAGAGACCCAGTACTTC
CASSQDPKETQYF
>TRBJ2-3|TRBV6-1|.|TRBD2
TGTGCCAGCAGTGCCCGGACTAGCGGGGCTGGGGATACGCAGTATTTT
CASSARTSGAGDTQYF
>TRBJ2-3|TRBV2|.|.
TGTGCCAGCAGTCCATCGGGACTCTCCGGCGATACGCAGTATTTT
CASSPSGLSGDTQYF
>TRBJ1-5|TRBV4-1|.|.
TGCGCCAGCAGCCTATCCCCTGAGTCAGCCGAGAATCAGCCCCAGCATTTT
CASSLSPESAENQPQHF
>TRBJ2-1|TRBV2|.|TRBD2
TGTGCCAGCAGCACGGGACTAGCGGGGGGAAGCTCCTACAATGAGCAGTTCTTC
CASSTGLAGGSSYNEQFF
>TRBJ2-3|TRBV5-6|few|.
TGTGCCAGCAGCTTGGCCGGCAGGACAGATACGCAGTATTTT
CASSLAGRTDTQYF
>TRBJ2-7|TRBV7-3|.|.
TGTGCCAGCAGCTTAATGGCGGGGTCCCCCTACGAGCAGTACTTC
CASSLMAGSPYEQYF
>TRBJ1-1|TRBV29-1|.|.
TGCAGCGCCGCTGGACAAGTGAACACTGAAGCTTTCTTT
CSAAGQVNTEAFF
>TRBJ2-7|TRBV13|once|.
TGTGCCAGCAGCCCCCCCCGGGGGAGGAACCTCCCGATCTACGAGCAGTACTTC
CASSPPRGRNLPIYEQYF
>TRBJ2-5|TRBV19|.|TRBD1
TGTGCCAGTCGCTTAGGACAGGGGTCAGAGACCCAGTACTTC
CASRLGQGSETQYF
>TRBJ2-7|TRBV14|few|.
TGTGCCAGCAGCCCGGAGACTGCCCTTAAAGGGCAGTACTTC
CASSPETALKGQYF
>TRBJ1-5|TRBV6-2/TRBV6-3|few|.
TGTGCCAGCATAACGGCGGGCGGCAATCAGCCCCAGCATTTT
CASITAGGNQPQHF
>TRBJ2-1|TRBV3-1|.|TRBD2
TGTGCCAGCAGCCAAAGAGTCCATAGCGGGACGTCCCTCTCCTACAATGAGCAGTTCTTC
CASSQRVHSGTSLSYNEQFF
>TRBJ2-2|TRBV6-5|.|.
TGTGCCAGCAGTTACCAACCCAACACCGGGGAGCTGTTTTTT
CASSYQPNTGELFF
>TRBJ1-5|TRBV4-1|.|.
TGCGCCAGCAGCCATCAGGATTACGTCCAGCCCCAGCATTTT
CASSHQDYVQPQHF
>TRBJ2-2|TRBV6-1|.|TRBD1
TGTGCCAGCCAGACAGGGGGCTATGGCACCGGGGAGCTGTTTTTT
CASQTGGYGTGELFF
>TRBJ2-7|TRBV28|.|.
TGTGCCAGCAGTTTGCGAGATCACTACGAGCAGTACTTC
CASSLRDHYEQYF
>TRBJ1-2|TRBV4-1|once|.
TGCGCCAGCAGCCAAGATTCCGAGGGCATTGGCTATGGCTACACCTTC
CASSQDSEGIGYGYTF
>TRBJ1-6|TRBV6-5|.|.
TGTGCCAGCAGTTACAGGGAGTATAATTCACCCCTCCACTTT
CASSYREYNSPLHF
>TRBJ1-2|TRBV10-3|.|.
TGTGCCATCAGTGCCAATGACCCCCTGGCTGATGGCTACACCTTC
CAISANDPLADGYTF
>TRBJ2-7|TRBV4-1|.|.
TGCGCCAGCAGCCAAGATCGGGGAATTTACTACGAGCAGTACTTC
CASSQDRGIYYEQYF
>TRBJ2-7|TRBV4-1|.|.
TGCGCCAGCAGCCCGTTTGACGGCAACGAGCAGTACTTC
CASSPFDGNEQYF
>TRBJ2-7|TRBV19|.|.
TGTGCCAGTAGTATCCCCCTCGCCGGGACGGAGAATTACGAGCAGTACTTC
CASSIPLAGTENYEQYF
>TRBJ2-7|TRBV27|.|.
TGTGCCAGCAGTTGGGGGCCGGAGCAGTACTTC
CASSWGPEQYF
>TRBJ1-2|TRBV2|.|TRBD1
TGTGCCAGCAGAGAATATTTGGGACAGGGGGTATTCACCTTC
CASREYLGQGVFTF
>TRBJ2-2|TRBV27|.|.
TGTGCCAGCATGTCCGGTGGTACCGGGGAGCTGTTTTTT
CASMSGGTGELFF
>TRBJ1-6|TRBV7-6|.|.
TGTGCCAGCAGCGGATGGCCGGGAAATTCACCCCTCCACTTT
CASSGWPGNSPLHF
>TRBJ2-1|TRBV2|.|.
TGTGCCAGCAGTGATGCACTAGCAGAATACAATGAGCAGTTCTTC
CASSDALAEYNEQFF
>TRBJ1-1|TRBV19|.|.
TGTGCCACCGCGAAATCTTCGAACACTGAAGCTTTCTTT
CATAKSSNTEAFF
>TRBJ1-2|TRBV6-1|.|.
TGTGCCAGCAGTGAAAAGGAAAACTATGGCTACACCTTC
CASSEKENYGYTF
>TRBJ2-7|TRBV2|.|.
TGTGCCAGCAGTGAGAAGGGCATCCCGAACCTGGGGAAGCAGTACTTC
CASSEKGIPNLGKQYF
>TRBJ2-3|TRBV4-1|.|TRBD2
TGCGCCAGCAGCCAAGCTAGCGGGGGTGCAGATACGCAGTATTTT
CASSQASGGADTQYF
>TRBJ2-7|TRBV10-3|.|TRBD2
TGTGCCATCCTCCGGACTAGCGGGGCGAGCTCCTACGAGCAGTACTTC
CAILRTSGASSYEQYF
>TRBJ1-1|TRBV5-5|.|.
TGTGCCAGCAGCCCGGGGGAAACGTTTGGCACTGAAGCTTTCTTT
CASSPGETFGTEAFF
>TRBJ1-4|TRBV4-1|once|.
TGCGCCAGCAGCCAAGATCAGGAAAAACTGTTTTTT
CASSQDQEKLFF
>TRBJ2-7|TRBV5-1|.|.
TGCGCCAGCAGCCCCTTCGATGGGAGGGGGCGCGACGAGCAGTACTTC
CASSPFDGRGRDEQYF
>TRBJ1-5|TRBV6-4|.|.
TGTGCCAGCAGTGACCGGGATTCCGATAGCAATCAGCCCCAGCATTTT
CASSDRDSDSNQPQHF
>TRBJ2-2|TRBV28|.|TRBD1
TGTGCCAGCAGTCCCACCGGACAGGCCCTGAACACCGGGGAGCTGTTTTTT
CASSPTGQALNTGELFF
>TRBJ2-3|TRBV5-1|.|.
TGCGCCAGCAGCTTGGCCCCCTTCACAGATACGCAGTATTTT
CASSLAPFTDTQYF
>TRBJ2-7|TRBV6-1|.|.
TGTGCCAGCAGTGAAGGAGGGCAGGGGTCCTACGAGCAGTACTTC
CASSEGGQGSYEQYF
>TRBJ2-3|TRBV11-2|.|.
TGTGCCAGCAGCTTCCTCCTGCCGGGAGCAAAAGATACGCAGTATTTT
CASSFLLPGAKDTQYF
>TRBJ1-1|TRBV19|.|TRBD1
TGTGCCAGTTCGACAGGGCCTTTGAACACTGAAGCTTTCTTT
CASSTGPLNTEAFF
>TRBJ1-4|TRBV4-1|.|TRBD1
TGCGCCAGCAGCCAGGTACAGGGGGAAAAACTGTTTTTT
CASSQVQGEKLFF
>TRBJ2-7|TRBV20-1|.|TRBD2
TGCAGTGCTAGCCCCAGGGAGGGCTGGAGCTCCTACGAGCAGTACTTC
CSASPREGWSSYEQYF
>TRBJ1-2|TRBV27|.|.
TGTGCCAGCAGTCAAACCGGGACGGCATATGGCTACACCTTC
CASSQTGTAYGYTF
>TRBJ2-3|TRBV5-1|.|.
TGCGCCAGCAGCTTACTAGTTATCGGCGCAGATACGCAGTATTTT
CASSLLVIGADTQYF
>TRBJ2-3|TRBV2|.|.
TGTGCCAGCAGTGACGGGGCTGAGACTAGCACAGATACGCAGTATTTT
CASSDGAETSTDTQYF
>TRBJ2-1|TRBV7-9|.|TRBD2
TGTGCCAGCAGAGAAGCAGCGGGAGGGAGAGGCAATGAGCAGTTCTTC
CASREAAGGRGNEQFF
>TRBJ1-1|TRBV20-1|.|.
TGCAGTGCTAGAGATCCGGCAGCATCAATGAACACTGAAGCTTTCTTT
CSARDPAASMNTEAFF
>TRBJ2-7|TRBV29-1|.|.
TGCAGCGTTGAAACGGGGAGATCCTACGAGCAGTACTTC
CSVETGRSYEQYF